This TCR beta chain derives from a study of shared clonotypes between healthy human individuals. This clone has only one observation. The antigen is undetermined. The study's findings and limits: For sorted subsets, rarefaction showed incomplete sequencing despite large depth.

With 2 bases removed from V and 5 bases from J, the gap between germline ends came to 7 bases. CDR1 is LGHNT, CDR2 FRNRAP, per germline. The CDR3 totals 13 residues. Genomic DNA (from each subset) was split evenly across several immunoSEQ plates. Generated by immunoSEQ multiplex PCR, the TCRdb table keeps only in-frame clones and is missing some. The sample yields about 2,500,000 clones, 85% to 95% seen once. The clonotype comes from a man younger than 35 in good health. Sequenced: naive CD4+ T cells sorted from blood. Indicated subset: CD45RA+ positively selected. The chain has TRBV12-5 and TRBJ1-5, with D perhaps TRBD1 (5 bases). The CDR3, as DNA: TGTGCTAGTGGTTTGCGGGGGTATCAGCCCCAGCATTTT. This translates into CASGLRGYQPQHF. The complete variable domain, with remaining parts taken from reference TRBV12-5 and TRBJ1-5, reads DARVTQTPRHKVTEMGQEVTMRCQPILGHNTVFWYRQTMMQGLELLAYFRNRAPLDDSGMPKDRFSAEMPDATLATLKIQPSEPRDSAVYFCASGLRGYQPQHFGDGTRLSIL.